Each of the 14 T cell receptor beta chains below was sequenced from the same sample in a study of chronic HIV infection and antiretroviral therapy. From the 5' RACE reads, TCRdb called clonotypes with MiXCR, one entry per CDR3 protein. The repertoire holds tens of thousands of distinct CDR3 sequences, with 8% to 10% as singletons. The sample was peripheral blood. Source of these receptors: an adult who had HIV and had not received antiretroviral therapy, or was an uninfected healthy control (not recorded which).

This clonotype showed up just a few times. DNA for the CDR3: TGCGCCAGCAGCTTTAGCTACATGAACACTGAAGCTTTCTTT. Translated, it gives CASSFSYMNTEAFF. The V call is TRBV5-1, the J call TRBJ1-1; D not resolved. Germline CDR1 reads SGHRS; CDR2 reads YFSETQ. V was shortened by 2 bases and J by 0 bases, with 8 bases between the two germline ends. The CDR3 sequence is 14 residues long.

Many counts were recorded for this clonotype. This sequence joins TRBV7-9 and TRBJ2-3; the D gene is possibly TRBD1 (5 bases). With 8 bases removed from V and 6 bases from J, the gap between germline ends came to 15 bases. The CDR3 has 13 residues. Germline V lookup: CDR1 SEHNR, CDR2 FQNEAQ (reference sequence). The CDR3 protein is CASLQGSPDTQYF. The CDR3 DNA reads TGTGCCAGCCTCCAGGGTTCCCCGGATACGCAGTATTTT.

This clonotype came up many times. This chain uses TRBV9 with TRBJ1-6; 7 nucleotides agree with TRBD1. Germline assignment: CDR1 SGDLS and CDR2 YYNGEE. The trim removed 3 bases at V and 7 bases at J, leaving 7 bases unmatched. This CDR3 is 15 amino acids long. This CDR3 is CASSGLDRLNSPLHF. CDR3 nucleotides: TGTGCCAGCAGCGGGCTGGACAGGTTGAATTCACCCCTCCACTTT.

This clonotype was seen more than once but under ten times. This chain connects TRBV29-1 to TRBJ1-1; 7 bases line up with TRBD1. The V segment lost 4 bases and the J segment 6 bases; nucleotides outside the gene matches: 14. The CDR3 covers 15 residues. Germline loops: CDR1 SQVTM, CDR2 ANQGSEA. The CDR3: CSVGPKMTGYAEAFF. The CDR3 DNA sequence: TGCAGCGTTGGCCCCAAAATGACAGGGTATGCTGAAGCTTTCTTT.

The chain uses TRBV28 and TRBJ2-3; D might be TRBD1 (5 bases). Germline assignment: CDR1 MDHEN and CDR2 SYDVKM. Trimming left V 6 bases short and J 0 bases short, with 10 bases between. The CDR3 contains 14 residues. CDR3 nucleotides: TGTGCCAGCAGGTCTGGACATAGCACAGATACGCAGTATTTT. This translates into CASRSGHSTDTQYF.

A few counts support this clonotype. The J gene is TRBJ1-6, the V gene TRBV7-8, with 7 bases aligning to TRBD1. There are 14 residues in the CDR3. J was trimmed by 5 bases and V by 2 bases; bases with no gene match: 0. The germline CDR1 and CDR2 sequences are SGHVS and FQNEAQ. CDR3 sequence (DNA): TGTGCCAGCAGCTTAACAGGGGATAATTCACCCCTCCACTTT. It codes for CASSLTGDNSPLHF. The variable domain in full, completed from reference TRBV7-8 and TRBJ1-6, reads GAGVSQSPRYKVAKRGQDVALRCDPISGHVSLFWYQQALGQGPEFLTYFQNEAQLDKSGLPSDRFFAERPEGSVSTLKIQRTQQEDSAVYLCASSLTGDNSPLHFGNGTRLTVT.

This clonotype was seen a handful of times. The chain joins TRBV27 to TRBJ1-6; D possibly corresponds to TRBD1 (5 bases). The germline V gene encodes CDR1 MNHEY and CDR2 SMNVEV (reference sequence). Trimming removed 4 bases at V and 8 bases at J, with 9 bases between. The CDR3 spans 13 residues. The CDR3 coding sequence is TGTGCCAGCAGTTACCAGGGTCATTCACCCCTCCACTTT. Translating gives CASSYQGHSPLHF.

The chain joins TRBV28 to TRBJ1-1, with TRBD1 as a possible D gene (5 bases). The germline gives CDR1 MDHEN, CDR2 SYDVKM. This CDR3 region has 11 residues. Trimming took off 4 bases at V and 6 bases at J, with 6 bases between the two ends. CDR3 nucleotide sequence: TGTGCCAGCAGTTCGGGGGCTGAAGCTTTCTTT. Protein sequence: CASSSGAEAFF. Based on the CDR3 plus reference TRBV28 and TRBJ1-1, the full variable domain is DVKVTQSSRYLVKRTGEKVFLECVQDMDHENMFWYRQDPGLGLRLIYFSYDVKMKEKGDIPEGYSVSREKKERFSLILESASTNQTSMYLCASSSGAEAFFGQGTRLTVV.

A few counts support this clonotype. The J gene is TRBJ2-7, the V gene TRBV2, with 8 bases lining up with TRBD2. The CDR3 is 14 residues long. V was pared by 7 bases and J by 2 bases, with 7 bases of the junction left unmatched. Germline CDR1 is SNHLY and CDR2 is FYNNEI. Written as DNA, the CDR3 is TGTGCCAGCATCTTACCGGGGGGGACCTACGAGCAGTACTTC. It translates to CASILPGGTYEQYF. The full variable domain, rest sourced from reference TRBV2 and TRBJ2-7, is EPEVTQTPSHQVTQMGQEVILRCVPISNHLYFYWYRQILGQKVEFLVSFYNNEISEKSEIFDDQFSVERPDGSNFTLKIRSTKLEDSAMYFCASILPGGTYEQYFGPGTRLTVT.

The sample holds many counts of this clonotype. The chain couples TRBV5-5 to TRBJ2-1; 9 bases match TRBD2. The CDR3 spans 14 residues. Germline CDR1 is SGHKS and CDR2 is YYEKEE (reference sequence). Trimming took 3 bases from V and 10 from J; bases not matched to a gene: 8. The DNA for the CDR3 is TGTGCCAGCAGCTCCCGGTTAGCGGGAGTCGAGCAGTTCTTC. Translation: CASSSRLAGVEQFF.

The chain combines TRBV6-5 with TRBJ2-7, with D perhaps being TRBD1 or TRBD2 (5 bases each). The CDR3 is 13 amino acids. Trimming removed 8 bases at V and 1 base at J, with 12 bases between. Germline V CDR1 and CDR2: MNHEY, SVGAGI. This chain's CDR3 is CASRDPRSYEQYF. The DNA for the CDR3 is TGTGCCAGCCGGGACCCAAGGTCCTACGAGCAGTACTTC.

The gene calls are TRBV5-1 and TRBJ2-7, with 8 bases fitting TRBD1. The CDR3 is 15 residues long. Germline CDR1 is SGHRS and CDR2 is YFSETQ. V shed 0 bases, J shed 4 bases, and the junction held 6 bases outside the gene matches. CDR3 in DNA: TGCGCCAGCAGCTTGGCCGGGACAGGCATGTACGAGCAGTACTTC. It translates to CASSLAGTGMYEQYF.

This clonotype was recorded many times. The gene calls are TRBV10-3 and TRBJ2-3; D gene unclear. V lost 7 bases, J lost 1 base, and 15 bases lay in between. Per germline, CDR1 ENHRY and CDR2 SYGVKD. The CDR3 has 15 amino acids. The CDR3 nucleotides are TGTGCCATCACTGACCAGTATGGAGGCACAGATACGCAGTATTTT. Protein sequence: CAITDQYGGTDTQYF.

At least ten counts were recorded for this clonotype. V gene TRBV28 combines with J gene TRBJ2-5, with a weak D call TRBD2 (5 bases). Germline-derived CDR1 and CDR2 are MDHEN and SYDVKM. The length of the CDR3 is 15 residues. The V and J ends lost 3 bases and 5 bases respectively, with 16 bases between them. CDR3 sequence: CASSFEFDGEETQYF. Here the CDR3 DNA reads TGTGCCAGCAGTTTCGAATTTGATGGGGAGGAGACCCAGTACTTC.